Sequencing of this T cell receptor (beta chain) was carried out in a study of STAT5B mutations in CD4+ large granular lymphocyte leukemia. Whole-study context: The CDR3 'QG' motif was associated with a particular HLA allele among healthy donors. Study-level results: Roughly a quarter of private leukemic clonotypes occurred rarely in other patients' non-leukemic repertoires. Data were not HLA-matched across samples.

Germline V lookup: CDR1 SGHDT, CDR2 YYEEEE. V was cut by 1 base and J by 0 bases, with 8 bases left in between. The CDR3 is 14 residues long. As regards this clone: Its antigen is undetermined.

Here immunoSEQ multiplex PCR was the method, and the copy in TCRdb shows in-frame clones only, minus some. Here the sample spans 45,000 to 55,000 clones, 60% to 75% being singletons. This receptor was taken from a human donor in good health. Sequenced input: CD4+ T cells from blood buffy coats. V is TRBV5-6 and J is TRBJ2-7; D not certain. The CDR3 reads CASSLLQVSYEQYF. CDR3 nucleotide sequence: TGTGCCAGCAGCTTGCTTCAGGTCTCCTACGAGCAGTACTTC.